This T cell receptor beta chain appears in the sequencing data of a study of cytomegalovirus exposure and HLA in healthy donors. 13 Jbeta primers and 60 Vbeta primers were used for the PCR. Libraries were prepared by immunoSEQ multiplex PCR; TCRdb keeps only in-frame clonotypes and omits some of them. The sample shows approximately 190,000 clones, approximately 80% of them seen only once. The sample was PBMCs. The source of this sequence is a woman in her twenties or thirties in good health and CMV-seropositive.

The DNA for the CDR3 is TGTGCCAGCAGCTTATACTACGAGCAGTACTTC. Amino acid sequence: CASSLYYEQYF. The chain is built from TRBV11-2 and TRBJ2-7; D is uncertain. The CDR3 consists of 11 residues. Germline CDR1 is SGHAT and CDR2 is FQNNGV. Trimming removed 2 bases from V and 3 bases from J, with 2 bases in between.